These T cell receptor beta chains were read from a single sample in a study of blood T cell repertoires in COVID-19. Generated by immunoSEQ multiplex PCR, the TCRdb table keeps only in-frame clones and is missing some. Altogether around 170,000 clones are present, roughly 83% being singletons, with the ten largest covering 1.5%. Sample: peripheral blood. These TCRs come from a human donor in a cohort sampled during active COVID-19. Each CDR3 is given with its conserved first and last residue. The D gene is left open where the match is weak. Clone size appears in some rows only: once, few, many, or a class for an expanded clone.

D gene,CDR3 length,J gene,V gene,clone size,CDR3 protein,CDR3 DNA
-,12,TRBJ1-5,TRBV28,-,CASEDSNQPQHF,TGTGCCAGCGAGGATAGCAATCAGCCCCAGCATTTT
TRBD2,15,TRBJ2-3,TRBV10-3,-,CAISAPTSASDTQYF,TGTGCCATCAGTGCCCCGACTAGCGCGAGTGATACGCAGTATTTT
-,12,TRBJ2-7,TRBV6-5,-,CASTARGARQYF,TGTGCCAGCACCGCCCGGGGGGCCCGGCAGTACTTC
TRBD1,15,TRBJ1-5,TRBV23-1,-,CASSQWGQGRQPQHF,TGCGCCAGCAGTCAATGGGGACAGGGACGTCAGCCCCAGCATTTT
TRBD2,14,TRBJ2-7,TRBV6-2/TRBV6-3,-,CASSTLREGYEQYF,TGTGCCAGCAGTACCCTGAGGGAGGGGTACGAGCAGTACTTC
-,13,TRBJ2-1,TRBV12-3/TRBV12-4,-,CASSGSGYNEQFF,TGTGCCAGCAGTGGAAGCGGGTACAATGAGCAGTTCTTC
-,14,TRBJ2-7,TRBV7-6,few,CASSPRVGSYEQYF,TGTGCCAGCAGCCCTCGGGTGGGCTCCTACGAGCAGTACTTC
TRBD1,16,TRBJ1-5,TRBV19,-,CASSGGQGASNQPQHF,TGTGCCAGTAGTGGGGGACAGGGGGCTTCCAATCAGCCCCAGCATTTT
-,13,TRBJ1-5,TRBV7-2,-,CASSLGPNQPQHF,TGTGCCAGCAGCTTAGGGCCTAATCAGCCCCAGCATTTT
-,15,TRBJ1-3,TRBV27,-,CASSDTYRSGNTIYF,TGTGCCAGCAGTGATACCTACAGGTCCGGAAACACCATATATTTT
TRBD1,15,TRBJ1-1,TRBV6-6,-,CASSYPTGGITEAFF,TGTGCCAGCAGTTACCCTACAGGGGGGATCACTGAAGCTTTCTTT
-,15,TRBJ1-2,TRBV5-5,once,CASSPEVAGFRGYTF,TGTGCCAGCAGCCCTGAGGTCGCAGGGTTCCGGGGCTACACCTTC
-,14,TRBJ1-2,TRBV9,once,CASSVAGGGYGYTF,TGTGCCAGCAGCGTCGCGGGGGGTGGCTATGGCTACACCTTC
-,13,TRBJ2-7,TRBV28,-,CASKWGGTYEQYF,TGTGCCAGCAAGTGGGGGGGCACCTACGAGCAGTACTTC
-,12,TRBJ2-7,TRBV7-2,few,CASSFSSYEQYF,TGTGCCAGCAGCTTCAGCTCCTACGAGCAGTACTTC
TRBD1,15,TRBJ2-1,TRBV29-1,once,CSVTWTGTYYNEQFF,TGCAGCGTAACCTGGACAGGGACCTACTACAATGAGCAGTTCTTC
-,14,TRBJ2-5,TRBV2,-,CASSDETSSETQYF,TGTGCCAGCAGCGACGAAACTAGTTCGGAGACCCAGTACTTC
-,16,TRBJ2-6,TRBV28,once,CASSQPTPSGANVLTF,TGTGCCAGCAGTCAACCTACCCCCTCTGGGGCCAACGTCCTGACTTTC
-,14,TRBJ1-2,TRBV7-9,-,CASSLGRINYGYTF,TGTGCCAGCAGCTTAGGGCGGATTAACTATGGCTACACCTTC
TRBD2,16,TRBJ2-7,TRBV19,once,CASSRRGSSGTYEQYF,TGTGCCAGTAGTAGACGAGGGTCTAGCGGAACCTACGAGCAGTACTTC
TRBD1,14,TRBJ1-3,TRBV11-2,-,CASSATDRGNTIYF,TGTGCCAGCAGCGCGACGGACAGGGGGAACACCATATATTTT
TRBD1,15,TRBJ2-4,TRBV28,-,CASSLRTGVLNIQYF,TGTGCCAGCAGTTTAAGGACAGGGGTCCTTAACATTCAGTACTTC
TRBD1,12,TRBJ1-1,TRBV9,-,CASSVQGGRAFF,TGTGCCAGCAGCGTTCAGGGGGGCAGGGCTTTCTTT
-,13,TRBJ2-7,TRBV2,-,CASSLGLLSEQYF,TGTGCCAGCAGTTTAGGACTCCTCTCCGAGCAGTACTTC
-,14,TRBJ2-7,TRBV11-2,few,CASNNRDISYEQYF,TGTGCCAGCAACAACCGGGACATCTCCTACGAGCAGTACTTC
-,13,TRBJ1-5,TRBV28,once,CASTGYSNQPQHF,TGTGCCAGCACCGGGTATAGCAATCAGCCCCAGCATTTT
-,14,TRBJ2-7,TRBV11-2,once,CASSLGPGSYEQYF,TGTGCCAGCAGCTTAGGGCCCGGGTCCTACGAGCAGTACTTC
-,15,TRBJ1-5,TRBV28,-,CASSLVGGGNQPQHF,TGTGCCAGCAGTTTAGTCGGCGGGGGCAATCAGCCCCAGCATTTT
-,16,TRBJ1-6,TRBV19,few,CASSSRDNSYNSPLHF,TGTGCCAGTAGTTCCCGGGACAACTCCTATAATTCACCCCTCCACTTT
-,10,TRBJ2-1,TRBV19,-,CASSSEEQFF,TGTGCCAGTAGTTCCGAGGAGCAGTTCTTC
-,12,TRBJ1-6,TRBV12-3/TRBV12-4,few,CASSTGNSPLHF,TGTGCCAGCAGTACAGGGAATTCACCCCTCCACTTT
-,15,TRBJ2-1,TRBV21-1,-,CASSLQRTSGNEQFF,TGTGCCAGCAGCCTTCAGCGGACCTCCGGCAATGAGCAGTTCTTC
-,15,TRBJ1-1,TRBV11-2,-,CASRLLGAANTEAFF,TGTGCCAGCAGACTCTTAGGGGCCGCGAACACTGAAGCTTTCTTT